The 11 T cell receptor beta chains below all came from one sample that was sequenced in a study of sequential checkpoint blockade in melanoma. Libraries were prepared by immunoSEQ multiplex PCR; TCRdb keeps only in-frame clonotypes and omits some of them. The sample holds about 40,000 clones, roughly 90% seen once. Treatment specified: randomized to nivolumab then ipilimumab (arm A) or the reverse (arm B). Sequencing used CD8+ T cells sorted from blood (inferred from file names), obtained from a patient given nivolumab and ipilimumab in sequence. Source of these receptors: a human donor with melanoma.

The chain carries TRBV25-1 and TRBJ1-6, with D tentatively TRBD1 (6 bases). With 4 bases removed from V and 8 bases from J, the gap between germline ends came to 9 bases. Germline CDR1 is MGHDK and CDR2 is SYGVNS. This CDR3 has 13 residues. The CDR3 DNA follows: TGTGCCAGCAGTGGACAGGTCGATTCACCCCTCCACTTT. This encodes CASSGQVDSPLHF.

V usage is TRBV28 and J usage is TRBJ1-3; unclear D gene. CDR1 is MDHEN, CDR2 SYDVKM, per germline. With 1 base removed from V and 4 bases from J, the gap between germline ends came to 5 bases. CDR3 size: 13 residues. Here the CDR3 reads CASSLLQGNTIYF. CDR3 bases: TGTGCCAGCAGTTTATTACAGGGAAACACCATATATTTT.

The chain employs TRBV9 and TRBJ2-2; 9 nucleotides agree with TRBD1. J gave up 7 bases and V 3 bases, and 7 bases lay outside the gene matches. The CDR3 totals 15 residues. Germline assignment: CDR1 SGDLS and CDR2 YYNGEE. In DNA, the CDR3 is TGTGCCAGCAGCGGCCGGGACAGGGCGGGCGGGGAGCTGTTTTTT. It yields the protein CASSGRDRAGGELFF.

V usage is TRBV4-1 and J usage is TRBJ1-4; TRBD1 matches 7 bases. The germline gives CDR1 MGHRA, CDR2 YSYEKL. This CDR3 has 15 amino acids. V trimming: 3 bases; J trimming: 7 bases; junction bases outside the gene matches: 8. The CDR3 here is CASSHLQGGPEKLFF. The CDR3 DNA sequence: TGCGCCAGCAGCCATCTACAAGGGGGCCCTGAAAAACTGTTTTTT.

J is TRBJ2-5 and V is TRBV11-2, with 7 bases fitting TRBD1. The V gene's germline CDR1 is SGHAT and CDR2 FQNNGV. V lost 1 base, J lost 3 bases, and 5 bases stayed unmatched. The CDR3 is 15 amino acids. The DNA of the CDR3 is TGTGCCAGCAGCTTAGTTGAGACAGGGAAAGAGACCCAGTACTTC. This encodes CASSLVETGKETQYF.

J is TRBJ2-5 and V is TRBV29-1; a weak D match, TRBD1 (5 bases). TRBJ2-7 explains the end of the DNA better; the J call may be wrong. This CDR3 contains 10 residues. CDR1 is SQVTM, CDR2 ANQGSEA, per germline. CDR3 sequence reads: CSVETDEQYF. In DNA, the CDR3 is TGCAGCGTGGAGACAGACGAGCAGTACTTC.

The chain has TRBV9 and TRBJ2-3; 9 bases fit TRBD2. The CDR3 sequence is 16 residues long. Trimming cost V 0 bases and J 4 bases; bases outside gene matches: 6. Looked up from germline, CDR1 is SGDLS and CDR2 is YYNGEE. CDR3 nucleotide sequence: TGTGCCAGCAGCGTAGGGGCTAGCGGGATCCCAGATACGCAGTATTTT. Translating gives CASSVGASGIPDTQYF.

In this sample, this clone turned up once. The chain has TRBV29-1 and TRBJ1-2; D is ambiguous. Germline values: CDR1 SQVTM, CDR2 ANQGSEA. V was clipped by 6 bases and J by 5 bases, with 13 bases between them. The CDR3 contains 12 residues. CDR3 in amino acids: CSVQTHQYGYTF. In DNA, the CDR3 is TGCAGCGTACAGACACACCAGTATGGCTACACCTTC. Supplemented by reference TRBV29-1 and TRBJ1-2, the full variable domain reads SAVISQKPSRDICQRGTSLTIQCQVDSQVTMMFWYRQQPGQSLTLIATANQGSEATYESGFVIDKFPISRPNLTFSTLTVSNMSPEDSSIYLCSVQTHQYGYTFGSGTRLTVV.

J is TRBJ1-2 and V is TRBV9; D uncertain. The germline gives CDR1 SGDLS, CDR2 YYNGEE. V lost 0 bases to trimming and J lost 2 bases, with 8 bases between them. The CDR3 sequence is 14 residues long. The chain's CDR3 is CASSVVGENYGYTF. DNA of the CDR3: TGTGCCAGCAGCGTAGTCGGTGAAAACTATGGCTACACCTTC.

The genes are TRBV12-1 and TRBJ2-1; TRBD1 is the table's D call, not checked against the DNA. TRBV12-1 is labeled a pseudogene. This CDR3 has 13 residues. In DNA, the CDR3 is TGTGCCAGCAGCTTGGGACAGCCCAATGAGCAGTTCTTC. Translating gives CASSLGQPNEQFF.

The chain uses TRBV4-1 and TRBJ2-7; D not certain. Per the germline V gene, CDR1 is MGHRA and CDR2 is YSYEKL. The CDR3 covers 15 residues. V dropped 1 base and J dropped 0 bases, with 10 bases sitting between them. CDR3 in amino acids: CASSQGNSNSYEQYF. The CDR3 region has the DNA TGCGCCAGCAGCCAAGGTAACAGCAACTCCTACGAGCAGTACTTC.